This is a list of T cell receptor beta chains from one sample in a study of human T cells and chemical hapten exposure. TCRdb reprocessed the RACE reads via MiXCR and lists one record per CDR3 protein. The sample contains over 55,000 distinct CDR3 sequences, roughly 9.8% of which appear only once. The material was whole blood, obtained in connection with sensitization to the hapten diphenylcyclopropenone (DPC). The receptors shown here come from a man aged 40-55 years with alopecia areata. Some clones in this sample may be carry-over from other donors' samples. Each CDR3 is given with its conserved first and last residue. The order of the fields is J gene, V gene, D gene, clone size, CDR3 DNA, CDR3 protein. The D gene is left open where the match is weak. Some rows have no size entry. The others give once, few or many, or a class for an expanded clone.

J gene: TRBJ1-2
V gene: TRBV7-2
D gene: -
clone size: many
CDR3 DNA: TGTGCCAGCAGCTTAGCTGACTATGGCTACACCTTC
CDR3 protein: CASSLADYGYTF

J gene: TRBJ2-5
V gene: TRBV28
D gene: -
clone size: many
CDR3 DNA: TGTGCCAGCAGTTCCACGGTCGAGGAGACCCAGTACTTC
CDR3 protein: CASSSTVEETQYF

J gene: TRBJ1-3
V gene: TRBV4-3
D gene: -
clone size: few
CDR3 DNA: TGCGCCAGCAGCCAAGAAGGGTCTCTGGAAAACACCATATATTTT
CDR3 protein: CASSQEGSLENTIYF

J gene: TRBJ2-1
V gene: TRBV7-3
D gene: -
clone size: few
CDR3 DNA: TGTGCCAGCAGCTCTTCCGGGACCGGGAGCGAGCAGTTCTTC
CDR3 protein: CASSSSGTGSEQFF

J gene: TRBJ1-3
V gene: TRBV21-1
D gene: -
clone size: many
CDR3 DNA: TGTGCCAGCAGCACCAGCAGCTTCTCCCTCTTGACAGCCTACTCTGGAAACACCATATATTTT
CDR3 protein: CASSTSSFSLLTAYSGNTIYF

J gene: TRBJ2-1
V gene: TRBV27
D gene: TRBD2
clone size: -
CDR3 DNA: TGTGCCAGCAGTTCCACTCTCCTAGCGGGTACCTACAATGAGCAGTTCTTC
CDR3 protein: CASSSTLLAGTYNEQFF

J gene: TRBJ2-7
V gene: TRBV7-9
D gene: -
clone size: few
CDR3 DNA: TGTGCCAGCAGCTTGGATCACTACGAGCAGTACTTC
CDR3 protein: CASSLDHYEQYF

J gene: TRBJ1-1
V gene: TRBV6-1
D gene: -
clone size: -
CDR3 DNA: TGTGCCAGCAGTTTCCATCGGGGGGCGAACACTGAAGCTTTCTTT
CDR3 protein: CASSFHRGANTEAFF

J gene: TRBJ2-7
V gene: TRBV6-5
D gene: TRBD2
clone size: -
CDR3 DNA: TGTGCCAGCAGTTACTCGACTAGCGGGGCCTACGAGCAGTACTTC
CDR3 protein: CASSYSTSGAYEQYF

J gene: TRBJ2-1
V gene: TRBV12-3/TRBV12-4
D gene: -
clone size: many
CDR3 DNA: TGTGCCAGCAGTTCCTTAGGTGGCAGGGCCTACAATGAGCAGTTCTTC
CDR3 protein: CASSSLGGRAYNEQFF

J gene: TRBJ2-2
V gene: TRBV10-1
D gene: TRBD1
clone size: -
CDR3 DNA: TGCGCCAGCAGTGAGTCCCGGGGACAGCCCCTGAACACCGGGGAGCTGTTTTTT
CDR3 protein: CASSESRGQPLNTGELFF

J gene: TRBJ2-7
V gene: TRBV20-1
D gene: -
clone size: many
CDR3 DNA: TGCAGTGCTCCAATCATTCTCAGTGGGATGAGTCGCGAGCAGTACTTC
CDR3 protein: CSAPIILSGMSREQYF

J gene: TRBJ2-3
V gene: TRBV3-1
D gene: TRBD2
clone size: -
CDR3 DNA: TGTGCCAGCAGCCAAGATCTTTACGGGAGGGCCTTAGATACGCAGTATTTT
CDR3 protein: CASSQDLYGRALDTQYF

J gene: TRBJ1-5
V gene: TRBV28
D gene: TRBD1
clone size: few
CDR3 DNA: TGTGCCAGCAGACGACGGACAGGGGGAAGCAATCAGCCCCAGCATTTT
CDR3 protein: CASRRRTGGSNQPQHF

J gene: TRBJ2-3
V gene: TRBV11-2
D gene: TRBD2
clone size: -
CDR3 DNA: TGTGCCAGCAGCACCCCCCTTCTAGCGGGAGAGAGGACAGATACGCAGTATTTT
CDR3 protein: CASSTPLLAGERTDTQYF

J gene: TRBJ2-7
V gene: TRBV7-6
D gene: -
clone size: -
CDR3 DNA: TGTGCCAGCAGCTTAGGCATAGGGAGCTACGAGCAGTACTTC
CDR3 protein: CASSLGIGSYEQYF

J gene: TRBJ2-7
V gene: TRBV11-2
D gene: -
clone size: -
CDR3 DNA: TGTGCCAGCAGCGAGCCCGGGCGCTACGAGCAGTACTTC
CDR3 protein: CASSEPGRYEQYF

J gene: TRBJ2-7
V gene: TRBV11-3
D gene: TRBD1
clone size: many
CDR3 DNA: TGTGCCAGCAGCTTGACAGGGGACTACGAGCAGTACTTC
CDR3 protein: CASSLTGDYEQYF

J gene: TRBJ2-2
V gene: TRBV7-9
D gene: -
clone size: few
CDR3 DNA: TGTGCCAGCAAGGGGTGGGACACCGGGGAGCTGTTTTTT
CDR3 protein: CASKGWDTGELFF

J gene: TRBJ2-3
V gene: TRBV6-5
D gene: TRBD2
clone size: many
CDR3 DNA: TGTGCCAGCAGTCCCCGACTAGCGGGAGCCTCAGATACGCAGTATTTT
CDR3 protein: CASSPRLAGASDTQYF

J gene: TRBJ1-3
V gene: TRBV6-2/TRBV6-3
D gene: -
clone size: -
CDR3 DNA: TGTGCCAGCAGTTACTCGATGGGGTCCACCTCTGGAAACACCATATATTTT
CDR3 protein: CASSYSMGSTSGNTIYF

J gene: TRBJ1-3
V gene: TRBV24-1
D gene: -
clone size: -
CDR3 DNA: TGTGCCACCAGTGATTTGCGTGGAAACACCATATATTTT
CDR3 protein: CATSDLRGNTIYF

J gene: TRBJ2-1
V gene: TRBV9
D gene: -
clone size: many
CDR3 DNA: TGTGCCAGCAGCGTAGCCCGAAGCGAGAGGTTTATTGATGAGCAGTTCTTC
CDR3 protein: CASSVARSERFIDEQFF

J gene: TRBJ1-5
V gene: TRBV19
D gene: -
clone size: few
CDR3 DNA: TGTGCCAGTAGCTTCGGAGGTTGGGGGCAGAGCAATCAGCCCCAGCATTTT
CDR3 protein: CASSFGGWGQSNQPQHF

J gene: TRBJ2-7
V gene: TRBV7-9
D gene: -
clone size: many
CDR3 DNA: TGTGCCAGCAGCTTAGACACCTACGAGCAGTACTTC
CDR3 protein: CASSLDTYEQYF

J gene: TRBJ1-5
V gene: TRBV18
D gene: -
clone size: -
CDR3 DNA: TGTGCCAGCTCACACCGACAGGAATATAGCAATCAGCCCCAGCATTTT
CDR3 protein: CASSHRQEYSNQPQHF

J gene: TRBJ2-1
V gene: TRBV6-5
D gene: -
clone size: -
CDR3 DNA: TGTGCCAGCAGTTACAATGGAAGGCAGTTCTTC
CDR3 protein: CASSYNGRQFF

J gene: TRBJ2-5
V gene: TRBV5-1
D gene: -
clone size: -
CDR3 DNA: TGCGCCAGCAGCTCATCCACCCACCAAGAGACCCAGTACTTC
CDR3 protein: CASSSSTHQETQYF

J gene: TRBJ2-7
V gene: TRBV7-2
D gene: -
clone size: many
CDR3 DNA: TGTGCCAGCAGCTTTTACTCTAGTGCCCTCTACGAGCAGTACTTC
CDR3 protein: CASSFYSSALYEQYF